One and the same sample provided the 4 T cell receptor beta chains below, sequenced in a study of blood T cell repertoires in COVID-19. Libraries were prepared by immunoSEQ multiplex PCR; TCRdb keeps only in-frame clonotypes and omits some of them. Here the sample spans more than 150,000 clones, approximately 86% being singletons. What was sequenced was peripheral blood. These receptor sequences come from a woman aged 80 or over with acute or convalescent COVID-19.

This clone was recorded once. V and J are TRBV12-3 or TRBV12-4 and TRBJ1-3; D is uncertain. The CDR3 consists of 13 residues. Trimming removed 0 bases at V and 8 bases at J, with 8 bases between. DNA for the CDR3: TGTGCCAGCAGTTTAGCACACCTGGACACCATATATTTT. Its protein product is CASSLAHLDTIYF.

The chain employs TRBV6-5 and TRBJ1-1; D unresolved. The ends were cut back, 4 bases at V and 2 bases at J, with 17 bases in the middle. Germline CDR1 reads MNHEY; CDR2 reads SVGAGI. The CDR3 runs to 16 residues. The chain's CDR3 is CASSSLRGRGNTEAFF. CDR3 DNA sequence: TGTGCCAGCAGTTCTCTACGGGGTCGTGGAAACACTGAAGCTTTCTTT.

The chain employs TRBV10-3 and TRBJ2-5, with TRBD1 identical over 9 bases. In germline, CDR1 is ENHRY, CDR2 SYGVKD. J was trimmed by 5 bases and V by 0 bases; bases with no gene match: 10. The CDR3 totals 17 residues. Written as DNA, the CDR3 is TGTGCCATCAGTGAGTCCGGCCGGGACAGGGAGTATGAGACCCAGTACTTC. As protein: CAISESGRDREYETQYF.

This rearrangement joins TRBV7-9 to TRBJ2-3, with D unclear. The CDR3 has 15 amino acids. From germline, CDR1 is SEHNR and CDR2 FQNEAQ (reference sequence). V was pared by 5 bases and J by 0 bases, with 12 bases between. For the CDR3, the DNA is TGTGCCAGCAGCCCCGTAGCTGACAGCACAGATACGCAGTATTTT. Protein: CASSPVADSTDTQYF.